This T cell receptor beta chain was found in a study of regulatory T cells in long-lasting Graves disease. Whole-study context: Persistence in Graves' disease denoted antithyroid drug use beyond 5 years alongside positive TSH receptor antibodies. General observations from the study: Sample size was small, which may have lowered accuracy.

A word on this clonotype: The antigen remains undetermined.

Trimming removed 7 bases at V and 0 bases at J, with 19 bases between. The CDR3 extends over 15 amino acids. Germline-derived CDR1 and CDR2 are SQVTM and ANQGSEA. The sample's time point: persistent/refractory GD, antithyroid drugs over 5 years with positive TRAb. The authors made the TCR library using RNA they extracted from PBMCs. Doctors identified Graves' disease using the American Thyroid Association guidelines. Patients were enrolled at an endocrinology department in Xi'an, China. CDR3 regions were amplified by Arm-PCR using iRepertoire HTBI primers to build TCR beta libraries. From the multiplex PCR reads, TCRdb called clonotypes with MiXCR, one entry per CDR3 protein. The repertoire holds 500,000 to 800,000 distinct CDR3 sequences, with around 30% as singletons.

J is TRBJ2-7 and V is TRBV29-1; the D is unclear. Source: peripheral blood mononuclear cells (PBMCs), taken when the disease was refractory, from a patient treated with antithyroid drugs. This clonotype was obtained from a female donor with Graves disease. The CDR3 sequence is CSAVLGAQNSYEQYF. The CDR3, as DNA: TGCAGCGCTGTTTTGGGTGCCCAGAACTCCTACGAGCAGTACTTC.